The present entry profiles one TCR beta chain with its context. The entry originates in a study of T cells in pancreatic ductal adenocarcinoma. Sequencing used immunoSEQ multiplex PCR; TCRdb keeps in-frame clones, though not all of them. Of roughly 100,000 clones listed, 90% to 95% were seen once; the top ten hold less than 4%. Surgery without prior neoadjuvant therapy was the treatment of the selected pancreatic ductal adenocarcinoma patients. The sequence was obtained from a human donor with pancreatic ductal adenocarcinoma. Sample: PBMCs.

The CDR3 sequence is CASSQVGTGYYEQYF. Written as DNA, the CDR3 is TGCGCCAGCAGCCAAGTGGGGACAGGTTACTACGAGCAGTACTTC. The rearrangement joins TRBV4-1 to TRBJ2-7, with 8 nucleotides matching TRBD1. There are 15 residues in the CDR3. Germline V gene sequence: CDR1 MGHRA, CDR2 YSYEKL. After removal of 1 base from V and 3 bases from J, the junction contained 5 bases not matched to a gene.